These T cell receptor beta chains were read from a single sample in a study of blood T cell repertoires in COVID-19. The protocol was immunoSEQ multiplex PCR, while the TCRdb copy is restricted to in-frame clones and leaves out a portion. The table lists about 31,000 clones, more than 80% of them singletons. The source material was peripheral blood. The receptors stem from a man older than 75 with acute or convalescent COVID-19. The CDR3 runs from the conserved cysteine through the conserved F or W. D genes are given only for firm matches.

V	D	J	DNA	CDR3
TRBV5-1	-	TRBJ2-7	TGCGCCAGCAGCCCTGACTCGAGGGTTACCTACGAGCAGTACTTC	CASSPDSRVTYEQYF
TRBV19	-	TRBJ1-2	TGTGCCAGTAGTAAACAGGCTAACTATGGCTACACCTTC	CASSKQANYGYTF
TRBV29-1	TRBD1	TRBJ1-1	TGCAGCGTGGGTCACAGGGGTTTGGACACTGAAGCTTTCTTT	CSVGHRGLDTEAFF
TRBV7-3	TRBD2	TRBJ2-3	TGTGCCAGCAGCTCTCCCTTTTCTGGGCTAGCGGGGGCCCCAGATACGCAGTATTTT	CASSSPFSGLAGAPDTQYF
TRBV6-5	-	TRBJ2-5	TGTGCCAGCAGTTCCGGGGAGACCCAGTACTTC	CASSSGETQYF
TRBV27	-	TRBJ1-1	TGTGCCAGCAGTTTCACCAGGGGCTCGAACACTGAAGCTTTCTTT	CASSFTRGSNTEAFF
TRBV19	-	TRBJ2-4	TGTGCCAGTAGTTCCCGGTCCGCCAAAAACATTCAGTACTTC	CASSSRSAKNIQYF
TRBV12-3/TRBV12-4	-	TRBJ2-7	TGTGCCAGCAGCCGCGCCTACGAGCAGTACTTC	CASSRAYEQYF
TRBV11-2	TRBD2	TRBJ2-3	TGTGCCAGCAGCTTAGAAGCGGGGGAGCTCACAGATACGCAGTATTTT	CASSLEAGELTDTQYF
TRBV3-1/TRBV3-2	TRBD2	TRBJ2-1	TGTGCCAGCAGCCACAACAGACCGGGACTAGCGGGGTCGAGCTCCTACAATGAGCAGTTCTTC	CASSHNRPGLAGSSSYNEQFF
TRBV9	-	TRBJ2-5	TGTGCCAGCAGCGCTGGGCTCAGGTTCCAAGAGACCCAGTACTTC	CASSAGLRFQETQYF
TRBV18	-	TRBJ1-2	TGTGCCAGCTCACCTCTTCAGGCTAACTATGGCTACACCTTC	CASSPLQANYGYTF
TRBV3-1/TRBV3-2	-	TRBJ1-1	TGTGCCAGCAGCCACCTCAGGGGAGAAGCTTTCTTT	CASSHLRGEAFF
TRBV10-3	-	TRBJ2-5	TGTGCCATCAGTGTCTCACAGGAGACCCAGTACTTC	CAISVSQETQYF
TRBV15	-	TRBJ1-2	TGTGTCACCAGCGGACAACGGTATGGCTACACCTTC	CVTSGQRYGYTF
TRBV12-3/TRBV12-4	-	TRBJ1-5	TGTGCCAGCAGGTTAGACATCTATCAGCCCCAGCATTTT	CASRLDIYQPQHF
TRBV6-2/TRBV6-3	TRBD1	TRBJ1-5	TGTGCCAGCAGTTGGGGACAGCGCAATCAGCCCCAGCATTTT	CASSWGQRNQPQHF
TRBV15	-	TRBJ1-2	TGTGCCACCAGCAGAGATGGGGGGAGGGGCTACACCTTC	CATSRDGGRGYTF
TRBV5-4	-	TRBJ2-5	TGTGCCAGCAGCTTGACAGGATCCCAAGAGACCCAGTACTTC	CASSLTGSQETQYF
TRBV6-5	-	TRBJ1-2	TGTGCCAGCAGTTACAAACCCCGACAGACCGACTATGGCTACACCTTC	CASSYKPRQTDYGYTF